This TCR beta chain was sequenced in a study of cytomegalovirus exposure and HLA in healthy donors. Study overall: HLA-typed donors were the source of 83 million or so unique TCRs, which an early data release held.

The PCR had 60 Vbeta and 13 Jbeta primers. Libraries were prepared by immunoSEQ multiplex PCR; TCRdb keeps only in-frame clonotypes and omits some of them. Here the sample spans fewer than 120,000 clones, 75% to 90% being singletons. The sample was PBMCs. This receptor was obtained from a man aged 35 to 55 in good health and CMV-seronegative.

The DNA for the CDR3 is TGTGCCAGCAGCCTACAACGGGTCCATGAGCAGTTCTTC. It is translated as CASSLQRVHEQFF. The gene calls are TRBV6-6 and TRBJ2-1; D ambiguous. This CDR3 region has 13 residues. Trimming removed 6 bases from V and 8 bases from J, with 14 bases in between. Germline assignment: CDR1 MNHNY and CDR2 SVGAGI (reference sequence).